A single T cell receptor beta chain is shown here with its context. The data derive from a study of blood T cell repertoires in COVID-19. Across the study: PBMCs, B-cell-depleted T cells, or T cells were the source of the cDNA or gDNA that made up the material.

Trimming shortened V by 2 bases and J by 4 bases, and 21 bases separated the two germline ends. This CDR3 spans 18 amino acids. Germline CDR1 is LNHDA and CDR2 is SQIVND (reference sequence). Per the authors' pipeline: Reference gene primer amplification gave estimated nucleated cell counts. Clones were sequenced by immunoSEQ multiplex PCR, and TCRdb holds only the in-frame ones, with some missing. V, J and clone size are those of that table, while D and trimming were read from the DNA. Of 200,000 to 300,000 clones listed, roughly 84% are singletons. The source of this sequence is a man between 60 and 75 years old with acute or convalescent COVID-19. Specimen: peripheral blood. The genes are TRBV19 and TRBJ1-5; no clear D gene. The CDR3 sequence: CASSISPGVSGRNQPQHF. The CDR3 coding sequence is TGTGCCAGTAGTATATCACCCGGAGTAAGCGGGCGGAATCAGCCCCAGCATTTT.